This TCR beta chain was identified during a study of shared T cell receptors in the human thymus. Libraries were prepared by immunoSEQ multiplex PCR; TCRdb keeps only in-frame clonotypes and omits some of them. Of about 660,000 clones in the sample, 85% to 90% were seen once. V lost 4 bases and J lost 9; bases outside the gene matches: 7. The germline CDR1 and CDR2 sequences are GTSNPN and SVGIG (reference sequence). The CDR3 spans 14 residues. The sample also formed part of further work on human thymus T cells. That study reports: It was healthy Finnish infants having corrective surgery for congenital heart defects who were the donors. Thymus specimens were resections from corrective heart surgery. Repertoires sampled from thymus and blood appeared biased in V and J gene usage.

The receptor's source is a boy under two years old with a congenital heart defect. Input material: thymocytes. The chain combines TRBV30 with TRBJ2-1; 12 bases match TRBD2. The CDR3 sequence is CAWNPTSGRGEQFF. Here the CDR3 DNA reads TGTGCCTGGAACCCGACTAGCGGGAGAGGTGAGCAGTTCTTC.